The 8 T cell receptor beta chains reported below all come from one sample, sequenced in a study of cytomegalovirus exposure and HLA in healthy donors (dated by TCRdb to about 2017). Receptor amplification or capture employed the immunoSEQ multiplex PCR assay. As stored in TCRdb, this immuneACCESS dataset retains in-frame rearrangements with V and J assigned. A fraction of the clones does not appear; measured against another copy, unresolved V genes explain less than half of the discrepancy, and the remainder lacks a known reason. The sample table records 150,000 to 200,000 clones; about 81% of these occur just once. The top ten hold 1% to 1.5% of the sample. Sequencing was done on a sample of PBMCs. The receptor source for this set is a woman aged 25 to 39 in good health and CMV-seronegative.

The chain joins TRBV19 to TRBJ2-3, with 9 bases lining up with TRBD2. Germline V CDR1 and CDR2: LNHDA, SQIVND (reference sequence). Trimming removed 5 bases from V and 4 bases from J; junction bases left unmatched: 16. The CDR3 contains 18 residues. CDR3 bases: TGTGCCAGTAGTTCTACGACTAGCGGCGGGAGAACGGCAGATACGCAGTATTTT. This gives the protein CASSSTTSGGRTADTQYF.

This clone appeared a few times. V is TRBV10-3 and J is TRBJ2-7; 8 nucleotides agree with TRBD2. The CDR3 is 14 residues long. Germline V gene data show CDR1 as ENHRY and CDR2 as SYGVKD. The ends lost 6 bases at V and 4 bases at J; junction bases unmatched: 8. For the CDR3, the DNA is TGTGCCATCAGAAGAGCGGGAGAGGGTTACGAGCAGTACTTC. As protein: CAIRRAGEGYEQYF.

This sequence joins TRBV30 and TRBJ2-3, with TRBD2 matching 8 bases. The V gene end was trimmed by 4 bases and the J gene end by 2 bases; junction bases not matched to a gene: 14. Germline-derived CDR1 and CDR2 are GTSNPN and SVGIG (reference sequence). The CDR3 sequence is 17 residues long. Here the CDR3 DNA reads TGTGCCTGGACCACCGGGGGGGCCCTCACGCCCACAGATACGCAGTATTTT. Translated: CAWTTGGALTPTDTQYF.

J is TRBJ2-1 and V is TRBV7-6; 8 bases agree with TRBD1. This CDR3 region has 15 residues. Germline V CDR1 and CDR2: SGHVS, FNYEAQ. J lost 3 bases, V lost 5 bases, and 6 bases had no gene match. In nucleotides, the CDR3 is TGTGCCAGCAGCCCGGACAGGGCGGGCTACAATGAGCAGTTCTTC. Translation gives CASSPDRAGYNEQFF.

CDR3 sequence (DNA): TGTGCCTGGACTGACAGGGTTAATGGCTACACCTTC. Translated, it gives CAWTDRVNGYTF. The chain combines TRBV30 with TRBJ1-2; 7 positions agree with TRBD1. The CDR3 length is 12 residues. Germline values: CDR1 GTSNPN, CDR2 SVGIG (reference sequence). The J segment lost 6 bases and the V segment lost 4 bases, leaving 5 bases of the junction unmatched.

The rearrangement links TRBV5-6 to TRBJ2-2; a weak D match, TRBD1 (6 bases). Germline V gives CDR1 SGHDT, CDR2 YYEEEE. This CDR3 comprises 16 residues. Trimming left V 1 base short and J 4 bases short, with 14 bases between. The CDR3 sequence is CASSLRARGRTGELFF. The CDR3 DNA is TGTGCCAGCAGCTTGAGGGCCAGGGGACGCACCGGGGAGCTGTTTTTT.

The chain carries TRBV11-2 and TRBJ2-5; 9 positions match TRBD2. V trimming: 5 bases; J trimming: 5 bases; junction bases outside the gene matches: 12. The germline V gene has CDR1 SGHAT and CDR2 FQNNGV. The CDR3 is 16 amino acids. CDR3 residues: CASSPPKLAGTETQYF. The CDR3 nucleotides read TGTGCCAGCAGCCCCCCTAAGCTAGCGGGGACGGAGACCCAGTACTTC.

CDR3 amino acids: CASSIRGNGELFF. As DNA, the CDR3 is TGTGCCAGCAGTATAAGGGGTAACGGGGAGCTGTTTTTT. The genes are TRBV14 and TRBJ2-2, with D possibly being TRBD1 (5 bases). The length of the CDR3 is 13 residues. V was cut by 6 bases and J by 7 bases, with 12 bases left in between. The germline V gene has CDR1 SGHDN and CDR2 FVKESK.